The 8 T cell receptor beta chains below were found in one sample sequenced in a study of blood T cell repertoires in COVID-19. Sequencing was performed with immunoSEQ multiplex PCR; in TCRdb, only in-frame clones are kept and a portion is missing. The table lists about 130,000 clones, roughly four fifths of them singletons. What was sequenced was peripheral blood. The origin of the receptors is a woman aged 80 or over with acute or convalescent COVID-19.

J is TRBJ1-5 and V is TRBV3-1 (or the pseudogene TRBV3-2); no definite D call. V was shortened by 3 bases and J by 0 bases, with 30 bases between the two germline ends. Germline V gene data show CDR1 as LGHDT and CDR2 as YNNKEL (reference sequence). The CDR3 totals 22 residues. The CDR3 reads CASSHPKSSRELLPSSNQPQHF. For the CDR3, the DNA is TGTGCCAGCAGCCACCCCAAAAGTTCGAGGGAACTACTCCCTAGTAGCAATCAGCCCCAGCATTTT.

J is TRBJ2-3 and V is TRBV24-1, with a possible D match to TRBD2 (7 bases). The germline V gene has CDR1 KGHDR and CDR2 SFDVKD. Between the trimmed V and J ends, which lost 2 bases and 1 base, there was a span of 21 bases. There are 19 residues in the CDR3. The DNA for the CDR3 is TGTGCCACCAGTGATTCTACCCTTAACGCGGGGGCCCGCACAGATACGCAGTATTTT. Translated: CATSDSTLNAGARTDTQYF.

The CDR3 here is CASSLQGGYNSPLHF. The CDR3 DNA is TGTGCCAGCAGCTTACAGGGTGGATATAATTCACCCCTCCACTTT. The chain carries TRBV7-9 and TRBJ1-6; a weak D match, TRBD1 (5 bases). Deletions cut 2 bases from V and 4 bases from J, with 9 bases between. Germline CDR1 reads SEHNR; CDR2 reads FQNEAQ (reference sequence). There are 15 residues in the CDR3.

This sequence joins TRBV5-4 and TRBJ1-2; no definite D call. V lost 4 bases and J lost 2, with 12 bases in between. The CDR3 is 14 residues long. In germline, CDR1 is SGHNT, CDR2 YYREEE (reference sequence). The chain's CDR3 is CASSADGGNYGYTF. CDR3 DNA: TGTGCCAGCAGCGCCGACGGAGGCAACTATGGCTACACCTTC.

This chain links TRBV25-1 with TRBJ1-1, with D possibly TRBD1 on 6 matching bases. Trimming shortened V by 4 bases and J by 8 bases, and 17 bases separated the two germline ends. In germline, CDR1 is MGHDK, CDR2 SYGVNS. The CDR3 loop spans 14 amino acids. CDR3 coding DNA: TGTGCCAGCAGTGCCGTAGACAGGCCTCGAGAAGCTTTCTTT. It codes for CASSAVDRPREAFF.

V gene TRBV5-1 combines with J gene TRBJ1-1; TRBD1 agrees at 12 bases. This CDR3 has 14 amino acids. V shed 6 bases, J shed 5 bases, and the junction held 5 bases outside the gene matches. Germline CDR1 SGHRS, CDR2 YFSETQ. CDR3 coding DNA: TGCGCCAGCACGGGACAGGGGGCGCGTACTGAAGCTTTCTTT. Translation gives CASTGQGARTEAFF.

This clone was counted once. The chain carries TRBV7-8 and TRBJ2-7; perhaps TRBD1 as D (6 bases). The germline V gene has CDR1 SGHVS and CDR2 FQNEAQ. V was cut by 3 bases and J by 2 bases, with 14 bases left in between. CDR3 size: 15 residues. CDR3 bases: TGTGCCAGCAGCTTTAAGCGGACAGCGACCTACGAGCAGTACTTC. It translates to CASSFKRTATYEQYF.

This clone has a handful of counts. CDR3: CASSHDRSRDEFF. Here the CDR3 DNA reads TGTGCCAGCAGCCATGACAGGTCTAGGGATGAGTTCTTC. The chain joins TRBV12-3 or TRBV12-4 to TRBJ2-1; a weak D match, TRBD1 (6 bases). The V end was cut by 6 bases, the J end by 14 bases, with 20 bases between. CDR3 length: 13 residues.